This entry is about one T cell receptor beta chain. The target of this receptor is not known. Per-base quality was not reported, and no clone a single base away is much larger than it. This entry comes from a study of blood T cell repertoires in COVID-19 (TCRdb year 2020). About the study as a whole: Samples covering the acute and convalescent phases of COVID-19 were provided by collaborators in the United States, Italy and Spain. The dataset comprised deeply sampled blood TCRbeta repertoires from subjects exposed to, actively infected with, or recovered from COVID-19. The repertoires were released in a freely available public database intended as a resource for research on the immune response to SARS-CoV-2. The samples were drawn from two sources: the first 160 participants of the ongoing ImmuneRACE study, and about 1,300 subjects contributed by 6 global collaborators. Nearly every sample came with metadata listing a de-identified subject ID, COVID-19 status, age in years and sex. The material from the prospective study consisted of cDNA or gDNA derived from T cells, B-cell-depleted T cells, or PBMCs. Where HLA class I and class II types were available, the types were taken from metadata supplied by the sample provider, not from assay-based typing.

On the study overall, not on this receptor specifically: How much clinical and demographic metadata was included differed by source and by participant, and the metadata was provided uncurated.

TCRbeta CDR3 regions were amplified from genomic DNA using the immunoSEQ Assay, a bias-controlled multiplex PCR. The original pipeline was this. The number of nucleated cells in each sample was estimated from the amplification of reference gene primers within the assay. To quantify the absolute abundance of each unique TCRbeta CDR3 rearrangement, sequence reads were collapsed and filtered. For each sample, productive Simpson clonality was calculated as the square root of Simpson's diversity index over productive rearrangements. TCRdb holds this immuneACCESS table with in-frame rearrangements only. Some clones are missing; in checked studies, unresolved V genes explain under half, and the rest has no known cause. That table gives V, J and clone size, and the DNA gave D and trimming. For this sample there are around 170,000 clones; 83% appear just once. The ten largest clonotypes hold 7.6% of the sample.

The V and J ends are trimmed by 3 bases and 1 base, leaving 7 bases between them. The cysteine opens and the phenylalanine closes a CDR3 of 13 amino acids. Solely the CDR3 DNA is kept, with 39 bases framed from the first base. CDR1 and CDR2, looked up from the germline V gene, are SGDLS and YYNGEE. In Seattle, one collaborating source enrolled patients while the infection was active and tracked those patients longitudinally over the course of disease. Each collaborating institution followed its own protocols to collect whole blood in K2EDTA tubes. For TCRbeta analysis, collaborator samples were shipped as frozen whole blood, as isolated PBMCs, or as DNA extracted from either sample type.

The sample taken for sequencing was peripheral blood. The V gene is TRBV9 and the J gene is TRBJ1-1; TRBD1 is possibly the D segment (6 matching bases). This sequence originates from a woman in her seventies with COVID-19, enrolled during active disease. The DNA sequence follows: TGTGCCAGCAGCGCGGGACAGAACACTGAAGCTTTCTTT. Its protein product is CASSAGQNTEAFF.